The 15 T cell receptor beta chains listed next were all sequenced from one sample in a study of blood T cell repertoires in COVID-19. Method: immunoSEQ multiplex PCR; TCRdb's copy keeps in-frame clones and lacks some. The sample includes roughly 500,000 clones, roughly 89% of them seen just once. What was sequenced was peripheral blood. The source of these receptors is a man aged 18 to 35 with COVID-19, enrolled during active disease.

The rearrangement links TRBV4-1 to TRBJ1-6, with a tentative D call TRBD1 (6 bases). Germline CDR1 reads MGHRA; CDR2 reads YSYEKL. Trimming pared 0 bases from V and 9 bases from J, leaving 15 bases between. The CDR3 runs 16 residues. Here the CDR3 reads CASSQDSGGFGSPLHF. For the CDR3, the DNA is TGCGCCAGCAGCCAAGATTCGGGGGGCTTCGGTTCACCCCTCCACTTT.

This chain connects TRBV11-2 to TRBJ2-5; D is ambiguous. CDR1 is SGHAT and CDR2 is FQNNGV in the germline V gene. V was shortened by 4 bases and J by 1 base, with 7 bases between the two germline ends. The CDR3 is made up of 13 amino acids. CDR3: CASSSLRQETQYF. CDR3 DNA: TGTGCCAGCAGCTCACTTCGCCAAGAGACCCAGTACTTC.

The V gene is TRBV3-1 (or the pseudogene TRBV3-2), the J gene TRBJ2-5; D is undetermined. This CDR3 comprises 13 residues. CDR1 and CDR2 from the germline V gene are LGHDT and YNNKEL (reference sequence). V lost 0 bases, J lost 7 bases, and 9 bases lay in between. The CDR3 DNA reads as TGTGCCAGCAGCCAAGAAACAGTTCCGACCCAGTACTTC. It is translated as CASSQETVPTQYF.

With respect to this clone: At one of its ends the junction is not consistent with the germline gene, which may arise from a read error. V gene TRBV11-3 combines with J gene TRBJ2-1; 7 nucleotides agree with TRBD1. This CDR3 has 16 residues. Germline V gives CDR1 SGHNT, CDR2 YENEEA. CDR3 sequence: CASSPEGTAAYSEQFF. CDR3 sequence (DNA): TGTGCCAGCAGCCCCGAGGGGACAGCAGCCTACAGTGAGCAGTTCTTC.

V is TRBV19 and J is TRBJ2-1; the match to TRBD1 covers 12 bases. Trimming removed 1 base from V and 8 bases from J; junction bases left unmatched: 3. Germline V CDR1 and CDR2: LNHDA, SQIVND (reference sequence). There are 15 residues in the CDR3. The CDR3 coding sequence is TGTGCCAGTAGTATAGCCGGGACAGGGGGCGATGAGCAGTTCTTC. It is translated as CASSIAGTGGDEQFF.

V is TRBV11-3 and J is TRBJ2-4; TRBD1 might be the D (5 bases). V shed 5 bases and J shed 8 bases, with 13 bases lying between them. Per the germline V gene, CDR1 is SGHNT and CDR2 is YENEEA. CDR3 length: 13 amino acids. The CDR3 loop is CASSPRDSHIQYF. As DNA, the CDR3 is TGTGCCAGCAGCCCCCGAGACAGCCACATTCAGTACTTC. The full variable domain, in which reference TRBV11-3 and TRBJ2-4 provide the parts outside the CDR3, is EAGVVQSPRYKIIEKKQPVAFWCNPISGHNTLYWYLQNLGQGPELLIRYENEEAVDDSQLPKDRFSAERLKGVDSTLKIQPAELGDSAVYLCASSPRDSHIQYFGAGTRLSVL.

The chain joins TRBV11-2 to TRBJ2-3; the match to TRBD2 covers 16 bases. This CDR3 spans 19 amino acids. CDR1 SGHAT and CDR2 FQNNGV come from the germline V gene. Trimming removed 1 base from V and 4 bases from J; junction bases left unmatched: 8. The CDR3 sequence: CASSLVTGLAGGLADTQYF. DNA for the CDR3: TGTGCCAGCAGCTTAGTAACGGGACTAGCGGGAGGGCTGGCAGATACGCAGTATTTT.

The CDR3: CASSPLEGQVATNEKLFF. CDR3 DNA: TGTGCCAGCAGCCCGCTTGAGGGACAAGTTGCAACTAATGAAAAACTGTTTTTT. The chain uses TRBV7-8 and TRBJ1-4; a weak D match, TRBD1 (6 bases). This CDR3 region has 18 residues. From germline, CDR1 is SGHVS and CDR2 FQNEAQ. V was pared by 5 bases and J by 0 bases, with 19 bases between. The whole variable domain, filled in from reference TRBV7-8 and TRBJ1-4, reads GAGVSQSPRYKVAKRGQDVALRCDPISGHVSLFWYQQALGQGPEFLTYFQNEAQLDKSGLPSDRFFAERPEGSVSTLKIQRTQQEDSAVYLCASSPLEGQVATNEKLFFGSGTQLSVL.

V gene TRBV5-1 combines with J gene TRBJ2-2, with 9 bases aligning to TRBD2. With V trimmed by 5 bases and J by 5 bases, 10 bases remained unmatched. Germline-derived CDR1 and CDR2 are SGHRS and YFSETQ. This CDR3 is 16 amino acids long. The CDR3 DNA reads as TGCGCCAGCAGGAGGCAGGGACTAGCCGGGACCGGGGAGCTGTTTTTT. It specifies CASRRQGLAGTGELFF. The full variable domain, its missing parts supplied by reference TRBV5-1 and TRBJ2-2, is KAGVTQTPRYLIKTRGQQVTLSCSPISGHRSVSWYQQTPGQGLQFLFEYFSETQRNKGNFPGRFSGRQFSNSRSEMNVSTLELGDSALYLCASRRQGLAGTGELFFGEGSRLTVL.

The chain links TRBV20-1 to TRBJ1-1, with 8 bases aligning to TRBD1. V shed 5 bases and J 7 bases; nucleotides not matched to a gene: 3. This CDR3 comprises 11 residues. Germline CDR1 reads DFQATT; CDR2 reads SNEGSKA (reference sequence). The DNA for the CDR3 is TGCAGTGCTCAACAGGGGGGTGAAGCTTTCTTT. Translation: CSAQQGGEAFF.

The rearrangement joins TRBV12-3 or TRBV12-4 to TRBJ1-2, with 7 bases aligning to TRBD1. CDR3 length equals 12 residues. Trimming cost V 6 bases and J 8 bases; bases outside gene matches: 6. The CDR3 nucleotides are TGTGCCAGCAGCCATCAGGGGGAAGGCTACACCTTC. Protein: CASSHQGEGYTF.

The chain is built from TRBV7-8 and TRBJ2-7, with 12 bases matching TRBD2. Germline V CDR1 and CDR2: SGHVS, FQNEAQ. The CDR3 covers 15 residues. With V trimmed by 4 bases and J by 4 bases, 5 bases remained unmatched. CDR3 amino acids: CASSSSGGASYEQYF. CDR3 bases: TGTGCCAGCAGCTCTAGCGGGGGGGCGTCTTACGAGCAGTACTTC. Full variable domain (rest looked up from reference TRBV7-8 and TRBJ2-7): GAGVSQSPRYKVAKRGQDVALRCDPISGHVSLFWYQQALGQGPEFLTYFQNEAQLDKSGLPSDRFFAERPEGSVSTLKIQRTQQEDSAVYLCASSSSGGASYEQYFGPGTRLTVT.

The chain uses TRBV4-2 and TRBJ2-1; the match to TRBD2 covers 9 bases. Germline trimming cut 1 base from V and 8 bases from J; bases unmatched to any gene: 12. This CDR3 comprises 17 residues. Germline V gives CDR1 LGHNA, CDR2 YNFKEQ. DNA of the CDR3: TGTGCCAGCAGCCAAGTCGGGGGGATGCGGGAGGGCCATGAGCAGTTCTTC. It yields the protein CASSQVGGMREGHEQFF.

The chain recombines TRBV30 with TRBJ2-1; no reliable D call. This CDR3 has 10 residues. The germline V gene has CDR1 GTSNPN and CDR2 SVGIG (reference sequence). V was pared by 5 bases and J by 10 bases, with 9 bases between. The CDR3 nucleotides read TGTGCCTGGGCAGTCCGGGAGCAGTTCTTC. It is translated as CAWAVREQFF. Supplemented by reference TRBV30 and TRBJ2-1, the full variable domain reads SQTIHQWPATLVQPVGSPLSLECTVEGTSNPNLYWYRQAAGRGLQLLFYSVGIGQISSEVPQNLSASRPQDRQFILSSKKLLLSDSGFYLCAWAVREQFFGPGTRLTVL.

The chain joins TRBV28 to TRBJ2-2; unclear D gene. The CDR3 has 13 residues. Per the germline V gene, CDR1 is MDHEN and CDR2 is SYDVKM. Trimming stripped 2 bases from V and 6 bases from J, with 7 bases between. The CDR3 nucleotides read TGTGCCAGCAGTTTACAGGTTTCCGGGGAGCTGTTTTTT. The encoded protein is CASSLQVSGELFF.